These T cell receptor beta chains were read from a single sample in a study of T cell repertoires in cytomegalovirus infection. TCRdb analysed the reads with MiXCR anew, one entry per CDR3 protein. The sample yields a few hundred thousand distinct CDR3 sequences, roughly a sixth seen once. Sequencing input: PBMCs. These receptors were collected from a human donor in good health (CMV status not recorded). Some clones in this sample may be carry-over from other donors' samples. Both conserved end residues are part of each CDR3. Fields, in order: J gene, clone size, D gene, V gene, CDR3 DNA, CDR3 protein. A D gene is named only where the DNA matches it firmly. Size values are once, few and many counts, or a class for expanded clones, and some rows have none.

TRBJ2-2	-	-	TRBV19	TGTGCCAGGAGACGGTCCCCCGGGGAGCTGTTTTTT	CARRRSPGELFF
TRBJ2-7	many	-	TRBV7-2	TGTGCCAGCAGCTCCCCTGGGATGGGGCAGTACTTC	CASSSPGMGQYF
TRBJ1-5	few	-	TRBV6-6	TGTGCCAGCACCTTACTCGGGGACAATCAGCCCCAGCATTTT	CASTLLGDNQPQHF
TRBJ2-2	many	TRBD1	TRBV6-2/TRBV6-3	TGTGCCAGCAGTTATGCTCCGGGACAGGCGAACACCGGGGAGCTGTTTTTT	CASSYAPGQANTGELFF
TRBJ2-3	once	-	TRBV3-1	TGTGCCAGCAGCCAAGCCGGGACGGTTAGCACAGATACGCAGTATTTT	CASSQAGTVSTDTQYF
TRBJ1-2	-	-	TRBV2	TGTGCCAGCAGCGCAGAGCTTAAAGGATTCTATGGCTACACCTTC	CASSAELKGFYGYTF
TRBJ2-7	-	TRBD1	TRBV20-1	TGCAGTGCTAGGAACCCCCGACAGGGGGTGGTCGAGCAGTACTTC	CSARNPRQGVVEQYF
TRBJ1-3	few	-	TRBV11-2	TGTGCCAGCAGGTCCCAGGTTGGGGGCAGCGGAAACACCATATATTTT	CASRSQVGGSGNTIYF
TRBJ1-1	many	TRBD1	TRBV12-3/TRBV12-4	TGTGCCAGCGGACCAGGGGGGAGTATGAACACTGAAGCTTTCTTT	CASGPGGSMNTEAFF
TRBJ1-5	many	-	TRBV12-3/TRBV12-4	TGTGCCAGCAGTTTGATCAATCAGCCCCAGCATTTT	CASSLINQPQHF
TRBJ2-3	many	-	TRBV7-3	TGTGCCAGCAGCTTGAGTCTAAGCACAGATACGCAGTATTTT	CASSLSLSTDTQYF
TRBJ2-1	-	TRBD1	TRBV7-2	TGTGCCAGCAGCCATGACAGGGGGGAGTTTAATGAGCAGTTCTTC	CASSHDRGEFNEQFF
TRBJ1-1	few	-	TRBV6-5	TGTGCCAGCAGTTACTCGGAGGGGTTTGGCACTGAAGCTTTCTTT	CASSYSEGFGTEAFF
TRBJ1-1	-	TRBD1	TRBV12-3/TRBV12-4	TGTGCCAGCAGTTTAGGGGGGACAGGGCTTGCCAACACTGAAGCTTTCTTT	CASSLGGTGLANTEAFF
TRBJ1-1	many	-	TRBV7-2	TGTGCCAGCAGCTTATCAGGACGTGAAGCTTTCTTT	CASSLSGREAFF
TRBJ2-7	few	TRBD1	TRBV5-1	TGCGCCAGCAGTTTTACAACAGGGGGCCTCTCCTACGAGCAGTACTTC	CASSFTTGGLSYEQYF
TRBJ2-7	-	-	TRBV28	TGTGCCAGCACCTCAGAACACTACGAGCAGTACTTC	CASTSEHYEQYF
TRBJ2-5	many	-	TRBV10-3	TGTGCCATCAGTGAGAGGGGCCAAGAGACCCAGTACTTC	CAISERGQETQYF
TRBJ1-4	-	-	TRBV12-3/TRBV12-4	TGTGCCAGCACCGACAGTAGCCAAAAACTGTTTTTT	CASTDSSQKLFF
TRBJ2-3	few	-	TRBV2	TGTGCCAGCATCGGAACAGAGCGAGATACGCAGTATTTT	CASIGTERDTQYF
TRBJ2-7	few	-	TRBV10-3	TGTGCCATCAGTGAGTCGATGGGGGCGAGCCGAGAGCAGTACTTC	CAISESMGASREQYF
TRBJ2-7	-	-	TRBV5-4	TGTGCCAGCAGCTTTCCGGGGGCGTTTTACGAGCAGTACTTC	CASSFPGAFYEQYF
TRBJ1-4	many	-	TRBV7-2	TGTGCCAGCAGCCCGGACGGGGTAAATGAAAAACTGTTTTTT	CASSPDGVNEKLFF
TRBJ1-2	-	-	TRBV7-2	TGTGCCAGCAGTATAGCAGGGACTGTTAACTATGGCTACACCTTC	CASSIAGTVNYGYTF
TRBJ2-7	few	TRBD1	TRBV12-3/TRBV12-4	TGTGCCAGCAGTTTAGTACAGGGGGGCTCCTACGAGCAGTACTTC	CASSLVQGGSYEQYF
TRBJ1-2	few	-	TRBV7-9	TGTGCCAGCAGCTTAGGGCAGGGATCGAGCTATGGCTACACCTTC	CASSLGQGSSYGYTF
TRBJ2-3	few	-	TRBV4-1	TGCGCCAGCAGCCCCCTGGGTCATACGCAGTATTTT	CASSPLGHTQYF
TRBJ2-7	many	-	TRBV12-3/TRBV12-4	TGTGCCAGCAGTCCGCCGGGGGTGGGGGAGCAGTACTTC	CASSPPGVGEQYF
TRBJ2-1	few	-	TRBV20-1	TGCAGTGCTAGAGGGGGACTCACCCTAGAAGAGAGCTCCTACAATGAGCAGTTCTTC	CSARGGLTLEESSYNEQFF
TRBJ1-4	-	-	TRBV5-1	TGCGCCAGCAGGGATTCGTGGACAGTCGCAACTAATGAAAAACTGTTTTTT	CASRDSWTVATNEKLFF
TRBJ1-1	few	-	TRBV6-6	TGTGCCAGCAGTTACCACCTCACTGAAGCTTTCTTT	CASSYHLTEAFF
TRBJ2-7	-	-	TRBV28	TGTGCCAGCAGTCTCTCCTTAGATTACGAGCAGTACTTC	CASSLSLDYEQYF
TRBJ2-1	few	-	TRBV6-5	TGTGCCAGCAGTGCCCTACTGACAGCCAGCTCCTACAATGAGCAGTTCTTC	CASSALLTASSYNEQFF
TRBJ2-7	many	TRBD2	TRBV7-2	TGTGCCAGCAGCTTATGGGTAATGGGACTATCTTTCGAGCAGTACTTC	CASSLWVMGLSFEQYF
TRBJ1-5	many	-	TRBV6-1	TGTGCCAGCAGTAGCCCGGCGGGATATAGCAATCAGCCCCAGCATTTT	CASSSPAGYSNQPQHF
TRBJ2-1	few	-	TRBV7-2	TGTGCCAGCAGCGGAGGACACAGTGAGCAGTTCTTC	CASSGGHSEQFF
TRBJ1-2	many	-	TRBV24-1	TGTGCCACCAGTGATCCCCTCGGGGCCAGGGGACTCTCCTTC	CATSDPLGARGLSF
TRBJ1-5	many	TRBD1	TRBV12-3/TRBV12-4	TGTGCCAGCAGTTTACGGGACAGGGGCGATCAGCCCCAGCATTTT	CASSLRDRGDQPQHF
TRBJ2-7	-	-	TRBV7-9	TGTGCCAGCAGCTCAGGGATGAGGGTTCTGAACGAGCAGTACTTC	CASSSGMRVLNEQYF
TRBJ2-7	few	-	TRBV27	TGTGCCAGCAGCTACGATGGCAGACGTGGGGAGCAGTACTTC	CASSYDGRRGEQYF
TRBJ2-5	few	-	TRBV7-2	TGTGCCAGCAGCTTAGAGTCTAGAGCAGGGAGAGAGACCCAGTACTTC	CASSLESRAGRETQYF
TRBJ2-6	-	-	TRBV20-1	TGCAGTGCTAGTCGCGCTACCTCCTGGGGGGCCAACGTCCTGACTTTC	CSASRATSWGANVLTF
TRBJ1-5	many	TRBD1	TRBV28	TGTGCCAGCAGTTGGGGACAGGGGAATCAGCCCCAGCATTTT	CASSWGQGNQPQHF
TRBJ2-3	few	-	TRBV28	TGTGCCAGCATACAGGGAGAGCGGGGCTCAGATACGCAGTATTTT	CASIQGERGSDTQYF
TRBJ2-7	few	-	TRBV19	TGTGCCAGTAGCCCGACCATTCTCTACGAGCAGTACTTC	CASSPTILYEQYF
TRBJ1-1	few	TRBD1	TRBV6-2/TRBV6-3	TGTGCCAGCAGTTACTCCCTAGTCACAGGGGGCACTGAAGCTTTCTTT	CASSYSLVTGGTEAFF
TRBJ1-2	-	TRBD1	TRBV6-5	TGTGCCAGCACCAGGGGGACAAACTTAGGCTACACCTTC	CASTRGTNLGYTF
TRBJ2-2	-	-	TRBV6-6	TGTGCCAGCAGTTACTTTCGCGACACCGGGGAGCTGTTTTTT	CASSYFRDTGELFF
TRBJ2-2	many	-	TRBV7-2	TGTGCCAGCTCCCTAGCAGGAACCACCGGGGAGCTGTTTTTT	CASSLAGTTGELFF
TRBJ2-1	many	TRBD2	TRBV6-6	TGTGCCAGCAGGGGAGGGACTAGCGGGGACAATGAGCAGTTCTTC	CASRGGTSGDNEQFF
TRBJ1-4	-	-	TRBV2	TGTGCCAGCAGGTCGCAGGGGAGTGAAAAACTGTTTTTT	CASRSQGSEKLFF
TRBJ1-3	many	-	TRBV6-5	TGTGCCAGCAGTTACTCGGCAATTGCCGGAAACACCATATATTTT	CASSYSAIAGNTIYF
TRBJ2-1	-	-	TRBV7-2	TGTGCCAGCAGAACTCAGGCCAGCTCCTACAATGAGCAGTTCTTC	CASRTQASSYNEQFF
TRBJ2-5	few	-	TRBV11-2	TGTGCCAGCAGCTTAGATATTTCGGCTTTCCAAGAGACCCAGTACTTC	CASSLDISAFQETQYF
TRBJ1-1	many	-	TRBV7-9	TGTGCCAGCAGCTTAGGTTCGCGCTCAACCGAAGCTTTCTTT	CASSLGSRSTEAFF